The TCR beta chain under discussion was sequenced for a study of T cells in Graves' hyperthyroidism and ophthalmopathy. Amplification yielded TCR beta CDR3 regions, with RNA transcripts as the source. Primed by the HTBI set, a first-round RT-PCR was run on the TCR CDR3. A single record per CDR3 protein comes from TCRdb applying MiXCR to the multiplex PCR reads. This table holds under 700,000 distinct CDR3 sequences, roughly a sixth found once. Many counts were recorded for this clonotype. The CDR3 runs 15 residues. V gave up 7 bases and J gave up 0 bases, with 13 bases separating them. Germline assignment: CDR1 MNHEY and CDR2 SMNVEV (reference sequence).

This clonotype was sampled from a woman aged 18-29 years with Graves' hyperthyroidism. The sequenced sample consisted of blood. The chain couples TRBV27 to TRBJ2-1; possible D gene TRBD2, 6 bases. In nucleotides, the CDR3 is TGTGCCAGCACTTTGACTAGGAGCTCCTACAATGAGCAGTTCTTC. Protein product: CASTLTRSSYNEQFF.